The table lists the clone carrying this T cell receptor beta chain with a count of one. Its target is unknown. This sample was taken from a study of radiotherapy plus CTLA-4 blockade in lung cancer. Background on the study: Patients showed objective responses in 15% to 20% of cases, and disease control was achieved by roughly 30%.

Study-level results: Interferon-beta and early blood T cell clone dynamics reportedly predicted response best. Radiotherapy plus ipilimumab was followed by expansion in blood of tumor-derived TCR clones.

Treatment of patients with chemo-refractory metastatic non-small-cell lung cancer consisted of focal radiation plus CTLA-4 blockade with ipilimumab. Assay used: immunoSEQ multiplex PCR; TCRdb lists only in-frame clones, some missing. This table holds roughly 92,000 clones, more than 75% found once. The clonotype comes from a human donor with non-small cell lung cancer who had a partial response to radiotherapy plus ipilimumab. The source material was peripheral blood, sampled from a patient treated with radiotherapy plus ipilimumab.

CDR3 nucleotides: TGTGCCTGGAGTGTAGGACAGGGAGGATGGCCTGGGGCCAACGTCCTGACTTTC. This sequence encodes CAWSVGQGGWPGANVLTF. The J gene is TRBJ2-6, the V gene TRBV30, with 8 nucleotides matching TRBD1. The CDR3 covers 18 residues. The V and J ends lost 0 bases and 2 bases, in that order; junction bases with no gene match: 9. Germline V CDR1 and CDR2: GTSNPN, SVGIG (reference sequence).